A single T cell receptor beta chain is shown here with its context. Its antigen is currently unknown. Making the TCR beta libraries involved quantitative 5'-RACE with molecular barcodes. TCRdb recomputed calls from the 5' RACE reads with MiXCR, one row per CDR3 protein. Here the sample spans 250,000 to 350,000 distinct CDR3 sequences, about a fifth being singletons. These data originate in a study of CD8 T cells in ankylosing spondylitis. Study-wide results and caveats: Past studies reported some motif variants in reactive arthritis synovial fluid and blood. CD8+ disease-linked clones were present at relatively low frequencies in blood. Blood of patients with ankylosing spondylitis appeared to be characterized by a TCR beta motif of eight or nine highly homologous variants.

This CDR3 has 13 residues. Germline CDR1 WNHNN, CDR2 SYGVQD (reference sequence). Trimming took 6 bases from V and 7 from J, leaving 13 bases between them. The TCR sequence derives from a female donor with ankylosing spondylitis or in good health (not recorded which). The sequenced sample was blood, either unsorted or a sorted T cell fraction (not recorded which). The chain combines TRBV10-1 with TRBJ2-1; tentative D call: TRBD2 (6 bases). CDR3 residues: CASSESSGNEQFF. DNA of the CDR3: TGCGCCAGCAGCGAATCCAGCGGGAATGAGCAGTTCTTC.